This T cell receptor beta chain came from a study of blood T cell repertoires in COVID-19. On the study more broadly: The United States, Italy and Spain provided the acute and convalescent COVID-19 samples.

CDR3 length: 13 residues. Germline V lookup: CDR1 GTSNPN, CDR2 SVGIG (reference sequence). The V end lost 6 bases, the J end lost 1 base, and 10 bases lay between the germline ends. Sequenced by immunoSEQ multiplex PCR; TCRdb stores in-frame clones only, minus some. The data contain 100,000 to 150,000 clones, approximately 70% of them singletons. Material for sequencing was peripheral blood. The V and J genes are TRBV30 and TRBJ1-3; maybe TRBD1 (6 bases). The receptor was derived from a woman in her 70s with acute or convalescent COVID-19. The CDR3 loop is CACGRGSGNTIYF. CDR3 nucleotides: TGTGCCTGCGGAAGGGGGTCTGGAAACACCATATATTTT.